These T cell receptor beta chains were read from a single sample in a study of cytomegalovirus exposure and HLA in healthy donors. Clones were sequenced by immunoSEQ multiplex PCR, and TCRdb holds only the in-frame ones, with some missing. The sample has approximately 110,000 clones; 65% to 80% are singletons. The specimen sequenced was PBMCs. These receptors were collected from a human donor in good health. The CDR3 runs from the conserved cysteine through the conserved F or W. D genes are given only for firm matches. Size is omitted from some rows. Given values are once, few, many or a class for expanded clones.

length	J	size	V	D	DNA	CDR3
14	TRBJ2-7	NA	TRBV15	TRBD1	TGTGCCACCAGCTCCCAGGGGGTAGCCTACGAGCAGTACTTC	CATSSQGVAYEQYF
15	TRBJ1-2	NA	TRBV6-6	NA	TGTGCCAGCAGTTACGGACAGTCACCAAACTATGGCTACACCTTC	CASSYGQSPNYGYTF
16	TRBJ1-1	NA	TRBV6-5	TRBD1	TGTGCCAGCAGTTTCCTCAACAGGGGGAAGAACACTGAAGCTTTCTTT	CASSFLNRGKNTEAFF
13	TRBJ1-2	few	TRBV10-3	NA	TGTGCCATCAGTGCGGGGGGAGACTATGGCTACACCTTC	CAISAGGDYGYTF
15	TRBJ1-2	NA	TRBV27	NA	TGTGCCAGCAGTTCCTACAGGGCCGCTAACTATGGCTACACCTTC	CASSSYRAANYGYTF
15	TRBJ1-4	NA	TRBV5-6	TRBD1	TGTGCCAGCAGCTTGGCTGGGACAGGGGGTGAAAAACTGTTTTTT	CASSLAGTGGEKLFF
15	TRBJ1-1	few	TRBV5-1	TRBD1	TGCGCCAGCAGCTTGTTAGGAGCTGGGACAGCCGAAGCTTTCTTT	CASSLLGAGTAEAFF
16	TRBJ2-2	NA	TRBV4-1	TRBD1	TGCGCCAGCAGCTTAGCCACAGGGGCGAACACCGGGGAGCTGTTTTTT	CASSLATGANTGELFF
14	TRBJ2-4	few	TRBV2	NA	TGTGCCAGTGGATTCGACAGGGCCAAAAACATTCAGTACTTC	CASGFDRAKNIQYF
14	TRBJ2-3	NA	TRBV2	NA	TGTGCCAGCAGTGTCAGGGGTTTCGGAGATACGCAGTATTTT	CASSVRGFGDTQYF
14	TRBJ1-5	NA	TRBV10-3	TRBD1	TGTGCCATCAGTGAGTCGACAGGGGCCCAGCCCCAGCATTTT	CAISESTGAQPQHF
17	TRBJ1-2	NA	TRBV7-2	NA	TGTGCCAGCAGCCGGGCTACTACAGGTGGGGCCAACTATGGCTACACCTTC	CASSRATTGGANYGYTF
14	TRBJ1-2	NA	TRBV21-1	NA	TGTGCCAGCAGCAAAGACCGGAGGAACTATGGCTACACCTTC	CASSKDRRNYGYTF
11	TRBJ1-2	NA	TRBV6-5	TRBD1	TGTGCCACCCGACAGGGGTCCGGCTACACCTTC	CATRQGSGYTF
17	TRBJ1-1	NA	TRBV9	NA	TGTGCCAGCAGCGAGGGGTCCGGGGGGAAGATGGGGTTCGAAGCTTTCTTT	CASSEGSGGKMGFEAFF
13	TRBJ2-5	NA	TRBV19	TRBD1	TGTGCCAGTAGTAGACAGGGCTGGGAGACCCAGTACTTC	CASSRQGWETQYF
14	TRBJ2-7	once	TRBV7-2	NA	TGTGCCAGCAGCCCAACGTGGGACACCTACGAGCAGTACTTC	CASSPTWDTYEQYF
17	TRBJ2-7	NA	TRBV19	TRBD2	TGTGCCAGTAGCTCCCTATTCGGTAGCGGGAGAATCTACGAGCAGTACTTC	CASSSLFGSGRIYEQYF
15	TRBJ1-2	NA	TRBV11-2	NA	TGTGCCAGCAGCTTAGTTCGGGGATGGAACTATGGCTACACCTTC	CASSLVRGWNYGYTF
15	TRBJ1-6	few	TRBV27	TRBD1	TGTGCCAGCACCAGGGGGAACTCCTATAATTCACCCCTCCACTTT	CASTRGNSYNSPLHF
11	TRBJ2-7	many	TRBV28	NA	TGTGCCAGCAGTTTAATTAACGAGCAGTACTTC	CASSLINEQYF
16	TRBJ2-7	NA	TRBV19	TRBD2	TGTGCCAGTAGTATAATTTCTGGGACTACGGTGGGCGAGCAGTACTTC	CASSIISGTTVGEQYF
14	TRBJ2-5	once	TRBV11-2	NA	TGTGCCAGCAGCTTAGTCGGGGAAGGAGAGACCCAGTACTTC	CASSLVGEGETQYF
18	TRBJ2-1	NA	TRBV21-1	NA	TGTGCCAGCAGCCAATGCAGAGGGGGGACAGGGGAGGGAAATGAGCAGTTCTTC	CASSQCRGGTGEGNEQFF
14	TRBJ2-7	once	TRBV5-5	NA	TGTGCCAGCAGCTTATGGCAACCGTCCTACGAGCAGTACTTC	CASSLWQPSYEQYF
14	TRBJ1-3	once	TRBV6-5	NA	TGTGCCAGCAGTACCGGGACATCCGGAAACACCATATATTTT	CASSTGTSGNTIYF
14	TRBJ1-2	NA	TRBV5-4	NA	TGTGCCAGCAGCGGGGCCGTGGGTAACTATGGCTACACCTTC	CASSGAVGNYGYTF
15	TRBJ1-5	NA	TRBV19	NA	TGTGCCAGTAGTATAGGAGAGCTGATCAATCAGCCCCAGCATTTT	CASSIGELINQPQHF
13	TRBJ2-1	NA	TRBV14	TRBD2	TGTGCCAGCCTGACTAGCGGGAGTAATGAGCAGTTCTTC	CASLTSGSNEQFF
15	TRBJ1-4	NA	TRBV7-9	NA	TGTTCCAGCAGCTTATTGGCAGGGGTGGATGAAAAACTGTTTTTT	CSSSLLAGVDEKLFF
12	TRBJ2-7	NA	TRBV18	TRBD1	TGTGCAGCGGGACAGGGAATCTACGAGCAGTACTTC	CAAGQGIYEQYF
17	TRBJ2-2	NA	TRBV9	TRBD1	TGTGCCAGCAGCGTAGCTCGGGACAGGCCGAACACCGGGGAGCTGTTTTTT	CASSVARDRPNTGELFF
14	TRBJ2-7	NA	TRBV5-8	TRBD1	TGTGCCAGCAGCTTGGGGACAGGGAAAAGCGAGCAGTACTTC	CASSLGTGKSEQYF
16	TRBJ1-4	NA	TRBV6-6	NA	TGTGCCAGCAGTTACTCGGGCAGCATATCTCTAGAAAAACTGTTTTTT	CASSYSGSISLEKLFF
16	TRBJ2-5	NA	TRBV9	TRBD2	TGTGCCAGCAGCTCCGCGGGAGGCCCCCCCCAGGAGACCCAGTACTTC	CASSSAGGPPQETQYF
15	TRBJ2-7	NA	TRBV6-5	TRBD1	TGTGCCAGCAGTCAACAGGGGACAGTTAAGTACGAGCAGTACTTC	CASSQQGTVKYEQYF
15	TRBJ1-5	NA	TRBV18	NA	TGTGCCAGCTCACCACCGGGAGTCTCCAATCAGCCCCAGCATTTT	CASSPPGVSNQPQHF